This is a list of T cell receptor beta chains from one sample in a study of cytomegalovirus exposure and HLA in healthy donors. Libraries were prepared by immunoSEQ multiplex PCR; TCRdb keeps only in-frame clonotypes and omits some of them. The profile shows around 120,000 clones, 65% to 90% of them singletons. The material sequenced was PBMCs. The source of these receptors is a man over 45 in good health and CMV-seronegative. The CDR3 runs from the conserved cysteine through the conserved F or W. The order of the fields is CDR3 protein, CDR3 DNA, V gene, clone size, D gene, J gene. A D gene is named only where the DNA matches it firmly. Not every row has a clone size; where given, it reads once, few, many or a size class.

CASSLGRGGTWSYEQYF TGCGCCAGCAGCCTAGGAAGGGGGGGGACATGGTCCTACGAGCAGTACTTC TRBV4-1 - - TRBJ2-7
CASSTAGATNEKLFF TGCGCCAGCAGCACCGCAGGGGCAACTAATGAAAAACTGTTTTTT TRBV5-1 - - TRBJ1-4
CASSVTVAAGNSPLHF TGTGCCAGCAGTGTAACGGTCGCCGCGGGGAATTCACCCCTCCACTTT TRBV27 - - TRBJ1-6
CASSSLGGSGNTIYF TGTGCCAGCAGTTCCCTCGGGGGGAGTGGAAACACCATATATTTT TRBV28 few - TRBJ1-3
CASSPGTGPREQFF TGTGCCAGCAGCCCCGGGACAGGGCCCCGCGAGCAGTTCTTC TRBV9 - TRBD1 TRBJ2-1
CASVGLRAITGYTF TGTGCCAGCGTCGGACTCCGAGCCATCACAGGCTACACCTTC TRBV7-9 once - TRBJ1-2
CASSLRQGAEAFF TGTGCCAGCAGCTTAAGACAGGGGGCTGAAGCTTTCTTT TRBV7-2 - TRBD1 TRBJ1-1
CASSEGPGGGNYGYTF TGTGCCAGCAGTGAGGGACCGGGGGGAGGAAACTATGGCTACACCTTC TRBV25-1 - - TRBJ1-2
CASSPTGENQPQHF TGTGCCAGCAGCCCTACAGGGGAAAATCAGCCCCAGCATTTT TRBV9 - TRBD1 TRBJ1-5
CAWSVPGWVQPQHF TGTGCCTGGAGTGTACCGGGTTGGGTTCAGCCCCAGCATTTT TRBV30 - - TRBJ1-5